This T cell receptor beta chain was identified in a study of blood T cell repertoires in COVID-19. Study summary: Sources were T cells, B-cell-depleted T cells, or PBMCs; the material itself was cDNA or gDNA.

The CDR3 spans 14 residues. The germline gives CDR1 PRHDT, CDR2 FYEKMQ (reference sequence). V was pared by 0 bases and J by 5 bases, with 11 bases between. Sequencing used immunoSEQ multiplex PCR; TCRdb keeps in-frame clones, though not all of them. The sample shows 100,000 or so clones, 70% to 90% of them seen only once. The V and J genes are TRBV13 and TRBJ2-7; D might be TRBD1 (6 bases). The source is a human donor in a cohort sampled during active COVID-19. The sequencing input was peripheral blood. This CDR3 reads CASSLGSGAHEQYF. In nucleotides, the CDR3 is TGTGCCAGCAGCTTAGGTTCAGGGGCACACGAGCAGTACTTC.